Detailed here is one T cell receptor beta chain. Sequenced by immunoSEQ multiplex PCR; TCRdb stores in-frame clones only, minus some. The profile covers 250,000 to 300,000 clones, with approximately 80% appearing a single time and approximately 12% taken by the ten largest. The data are from a study of control samples from healthy donors and cancer patients. V was pared by 4 bases and J by 4 bases, with 12 bases between. This CDR3 is built from 14 residues. Germline V gene data show CDR1 as SGHNT and CDR2 as YENEEA. The chain couples TRBV11-3 to TRBJ2-3, with D possibly being TRBD1 (6 bases). This TCR was recovered from an older woman with lung cancer. Sequenced sample: PBMCs. In DNA, the CDR3 is TGTGCCAGCAGCTCATCCAGGGGAGCAGATACGCAGTATTTT. Translation: CASSSSRGADTQYF.